The 28 T cell receptor beta chains given below trace back to one sample, sequenced in a study of cytomegalovirus exposure and HLA in healthy donors. Vbeta (60) and Jbeta (13) primers were used in the PCR. The protocol was immunoSEQ multiplex PCR, while the TCRdb copy is restricted to in-frame clones and leaves out a portion. The listing records about 130,000 clones. Sequenced sample: PBMCs. The receptors derive from a man aged 25 to 40 in good health and CMV-seronegative.

Comment on this clone: In the same sample, other DNA sequences code for this CDR3. The V gene is TRBV6-1, the J gene TRBJ2-7; 14 bases match TRBD2. Germline CDR1 reads MNHNS; CDR2 reads SASEGT. The junction had 5 bases not matched to a gene; V was cut back by 6 bases and J by 4 bases. CDR3 length: 15 residues. CDR3 region: CASSERLAGGYEQYF. The CDR3 DNA follows: TGTGCCAGCAGCGAAAGACTAGCGGGAGGGTACGAGCAGTACTTC.

The rearrangement uses TRBV28 and TRBJ1-3, with D unresolved. Trimming cost V 11 bases and J 4 bases, with 15 bases left between them. Germline CDR1 is MDHEN and CDR2 is SYDVKM. CDR3 size: 13 residues. CDR3 amino acids: CASLEGEGNTIYF. The CDR3 bases are TGTGCCTCCCTCGAGGGTGAGGGAAACACCATATATTTT.

This chain links TRBV2 with TRBJ1-3; D gene unclear. CDR3 length: 14 amino acids. Germline V gene data show CDR1 as SNHLY and CDR2 as FYNNEI. Trimming cost V 2 bases and J 0 bases, with 5 bases left between them. The CDR3: CASSEPRSGNTIYF. CDR3 bases: TGTGCCAGCAGTGAACCTCGCTCTGGAAACACCATATATTTT.

CDR3 amino acids: CASSLAGGPSYEQYF. CDR3 in DNA: TGTGCCAGCAGCTTAGCGGGAGGCCCATCCTACGAGCAGTACTTC. V and J are TRBV11-2 and TRBJ2-7, with 7 bases identical to TRBD2. V lost 1 base to trimming and J lost 1 base; unmatched junction nucleotides: 4. CDR1 SGHAT and CDR2 FQNNGV come from the germline V gene. The CDR3 loop spans 15 amino acids. The full variable domain, completed using reference TRBV11-2 and TRBJ2-7, is EAGVAQSPRYKIIEKRQSVAFWCNPISGHATLYWYQQILGQGPKLLIQFQNNGVVDDSQLPKDRFSAERLKGVDSTLKIQPAKLEDSAVYLCASSLAGGPSYEQYFGPGTRLTVT.

V usage is TRBV6-1 and J usage is TRBJ2-7; 12 bases align to TRBD2. Germline V gene lookup returns CDR1 MNHNS and CDR2 SASEGT. Trimming removed 4 bases from V and 0 bases from J; junction bases left unmatched: 4. The CDR3 extends over 16 amino acids. The CDR3 loop reads CASSATSGRFSYEQYF. The CDR3, as DNA: TGTGCCAGCAGTGCAACTAGCGGGAGGTTCTCCTACGAGCAGTACTTC.

The V and J genes are TRBV27 and TRBJ1-2; the D is unclear. Germline CDR1 is MNHEY and CDR2 is SMNVEV (reference sequence). The CDR3 covers 14 residues. The V end lost 6 bases, the J end lost 8 bases, and 19 bases lay between the germline ends. CDR3 loop: CASRNRVDGNGYTF. The CDR3, as DNA: TGTGCCAGCAGGAACCGGGTCGACGGGAACGGCTACACCTTC.

The chain links TRBV20-1 to TRBJ1-4; no clear D gene. Trimming shortened V by 3 bases and J by 7 bases, and 6 bases separated the two germline ends. This CDR3 region has 11 residues. Germline V gene sequence: CDR1 DFQATT, CDR2 SNEGSKA (reference sequence). The CDR3 sequence is CSARRGEKLFF. CDR3 coding DNA: TGCAGTGCTAGGAGAGGTGAAAAACTGTTTTTT.

This chain joins TRBV25-1 and TRBJ1-2; TRBD1 is a possible D gene (5 bases). Looked up from germline, CDR1 is MGHDK and CDR2 is SYGVNS. V dropped 1 base and J dropped 0 bases, with 9 bases sitting between them. The CDR3 is 15 residues long. The CDR3 here is CASSEFRGANYGYTF. CDR3 DNA: TGTGCCAGCAGTGAATTTCGGGGGGCTAACTATGGCTACACCTTC.

CDR3 region: CASSLGTGGREQYF. The CDR3 DNA reads TGTGCCAGCAGCTTAGGGACAGGGGGACGGGAGCAGTACTTC. J is TRBJ2-7 and V is TRBV7-2; 10 bases map to TRBD1. Trimming removed 1 base from V and 7 bases from J; junction bases left unmatched: 4. Germline CDR1 and CDR2: SGHTA and FQGNSA. The CDR3 spans 14 residues.

The V and J genes are TRBV30 and TRBJ1-6; weak D call: TRBD1 (6 bases). Trimming stripped 4 bases from V and 7 bases from J, with 11 bases between. This CDR3 is built from 13 residues. Germline values: CDR1 GTSNPN, CDR2 SVGIG (reference sequence). The CDR3 here is CAWKSGTNSPLHF. DNA of the CDR3: TGTGCCTGGAAAAGTGGGACAAATTCACCCCTCCACTTT.

The V gene is TRBV28, the J gene TRBJ1-3, with 11 bases matching TRBD1. Looked up from germline, CDR1 is MDHEN and CDR2 is SYDVKM. There are 16 residues in the CDR3. After removal of 4 bases from V and 3 bases from J, the junction contained 5 bases not matched to a gene. The CDR3 loop is CASSSIGTGGGNTIYF. The CDR3, as DNA: TGTGCCAGCAGTTCAATCGGGACAGGGGGTGGAAACACCATATATTTT.

V and J are TRBV5-4 and TRBJ2-7, with a weak D call TRBD1 (5 bases). The CDR3 runs to 14 residues. Germline-derived CDR1 and CDR2 are SGHNT and YYREEE (reference sequence). V was shortened by 3 bases and J by 2 bases, with 12 bases between the two germline ends. This CDR3 reads CASSSLDTPYEQYF. For the CDR3, the DNA is TGTGCCAGCAGCTCACTGGACACCCCCTACGAGCAGTACTTC.

J is TRBJ2-7 and V is TRBV4-3; TRBD2 matches at 8 bases. The germline CDR1 and CDR2 sequences are LGHNA and YSLEER. This CDR3 is built from 15 residues. V was pared by 5 bases and J by 6 bases, with 12 bases of the junction left unmatched. CDR3 bases: TGCGCCAGCAGCAAGTCGGTCGGGAGGGCGGGCGAGCAGTACTTC. Protein sequence: CASSKSVGRAGEQYF.

The chain links TRBV27 to TRBJ2-5; 8 positions match TRBD1. V shed 5 bases, J shed 4 bases, and the junction held 9 bases outside the gene matches. In germline, CDR1 is MNHEY, CDR2 SMNVEV (reference sequence). There are 15 residues in the CDR3. CDR3 nucleotides: TGTGCCAGCAGTGGGGGGACAGGACGGCGAGAGACCCAGTACTTC. Amino acids: CASSGGTGRRETQYF.

J is TRBJ2-1 and V is TRBV4-3; the match to TRBD2 covers 15 bases. Germline CDR1 reads LGHNA; CDR2 reads YSLEER. V lost 4 bases to trimming and J lost 7 bases; unmatched junction nucleotides: 11. The CDR3 consists of 18 residues. In nucleotides, the CDR3 is TGCGCCAGCAGCCGAACAGGACTAGCGGGAGGGACCGGTAATGAGCAGTTCTTC. It encodes CASSRTGLAGGTGNEQFF.

CDR3 DNA: TGTGCCAGCAGCTTGCCGGTCGACAGGGGCCACGAGCAGTACTTC. This sequence encodes CASSLPVDRGHEQYF. This chain uses TRBV28 with TRBJ2-7; 8 bases agree with TRBD1. V shed 6 bases, J shed 5 bases, and the junction held 12 bases outside the gene matches. Germline V gives CDR1 MDHEN, CDR2 SYDVKM. CDR3 length: 15 residues.

For this clone: Within the sample, other DNA sequences also encode this same CDR3. The chain employs TRBV4-2 and TRBJ2-7, with 9 bases matching TRBD1. This CDR3 is 14 amino acids long. The trim removed 5 bases at V and 4 bases at J, leaving 6 bases unmatched. Looked up from germline, CDR1 is LGHNA and CDR2 is YNFKEQ. The CDR3: CASSDGTGTYEQYF. CDR3 in DNA: TGTGCCAGCAGCGATGGGACAGGGACATACGAGCAGTACTTC.

The V call is TRBV2, the J call TRBJ2-5; 7 bases are a match to TRBD2. Trimming cost V 8 bases and J 4 bases; bases outside gene matches: 4. The CDR3 has 12 residues. From germline, CDR1 is SNHLY and CDR2 FYNNEI. In nucleotides, the CDR3 is TGTGCCAGCCGCGGGAGTTCAGAGACCCAGTACTTC. Its protein product is CASRGSSETQYF.

The J gene is TRBJ2-1, the V gene TRBV9; perhaps TRBD2 as D (6 bases). CDR1 is SGDLS and CDR2 is YYNGEE in the germline V gene. The CDR3 is made up of 14 amino acids. The germline V and J ends were trimmed by 3 bases and 6 bases, with 13 bases remaining between them. Written as DNA, the CDR3 is TGTGCCAGCAGCGCGTATGGGACTTCCAATGAGCAGTTCTTC. The encoded protein is CASSAYGTSNEQFF.

The chain carries TRBV29-1 and TRBJ1-2; D ambiguous. The CDR3 sequence is 13 residues long. Germline CDR1 SQVTM, CDR2 ANQGSEA. V was pared by 3 bases and J by 3 bases, with 11 bases between. CDR3 loop: CSVELYPDYGYTF. CDR3 DNA: TGCAGCGTTGAGCTATACCCGGACTATGGCTACACCTTC.

The chain couples TRBV7-9 to TRBJ2-2; 7 nucleotides match TRBD1. Germline assignment: CDR1 SEHNR and CDR2 FQNEAQ (reference sequence). The CDR3 consists of 16 residues. Trimming removed 2 bases from V and 3 bases from J; junction bases left unmatched: 6. CDR3 loop: CASSLLQGMYTGELFF. The CDR3, as DNA: TGTGCCAGCAGCTTATTACAGGGGATGTACACCGGGGAGCTGTTTTTT.

This chain links TRBV7-2 with TRBJ2-3; 11 bases map to TRBD2. J lost 0 bases, V lost 5 bases, and 10 bases had no gene match. Germline loops: CDR1 SGHTA, CDR2 FQGNSA. The CDR3 runs 18 residues. The CDR3 sequence is CASSLGTSGARSTDTQYF. The DNA for the CDR3 is TGTGCCAGCAGCCTCGGGACTAGCGGAGCTAGGAGCACAGATACGCAGTATTTT.

The V and J genes are TRBV10-1 and TRBJ1-2; a weak D match, TRBD1 (6 bases). Trimming shortened V by 8 bases and J by 7 bases, and 17 bases separated the two germline ends. This CDR3 is 13 amino acids long. Germline V gives CDR1 WNHNN, CDR2 SYGVQD (reference sequence). DNA for the CDR3: TGCGCCAGCTCCGACGACAGGTCGGGTGGCTACACCTTC. Translating it yields CASSDDRSGGYTF.

V usage is TRBV5-1 and J usage is TRBJ2-6; TRBD2 might be the D (5 bases). The V gene lost 4 bases and the J gene lost 4 bases, with 18 bases spanning the gap. Germline lookup yields CDR1 SGHRS and CDR2 YFSETQ. The CDR3 has 17 residues. The CDR3 sequence is CASSPLVQSGGANVLTF. DNA of the CDR3: TGCGCCAGCAGCCCCCTGGTCCAATCGGGGGGGGCCAACGTCCTGACTTTC.

This chain links TRBV6-5 with TRBJ1-5; D is unresolved. V was clipped by 7 bases and J by 6 bases, with 10 bases between them. Germline assignment: CDR1 MNHEY and CDR2 SVGAGI. The CDR3 runs 12 residues. CDR3 region: CASMSEGQPQHF. DNA of the CDR3: TGTGCCAGCATGAGCGAGGGTCAGCCCCAGCATTTT.

The rearrangement uses TRBV7-2 and TRBJ2-5, with D unclear. The end of the DNA is better explained by TRBJ2-7, so the J call may be wrong. CDR1 is SGHTA and CDR2 is FQGNSA in the germline V gene. The CDR3 spans 13 residues. CDR3 DNA: TGTGCCAGCAGCCGGGTTCGGATCTACGAGCAGTACTTC. Translation gives CASSRVRIYEQYF.

The chain recombines TRBV5-1 with TRBJ2-1, with D maybe TRBD1 (5 bases). This CDR3 is built from 13 residues. V was trimmed by 2 bases and J by 4 bases, leaving 7 bases between them. CDR1 and CDR2 (germline): SGHRS, YFSETQ. CDR3 amino acids: CASSLSGYNEQFF. In nucleotides, the CDR3 is TGCGCCAGCAGCTTATCAGGGTACAATGAGCAGTTCTTC.

As concerns this clone: Other DNA sequences from this sample encode an identical CDR3 as well. The CDR3 region is CASSDSDRGGYTF. In DNA form, the CDR3 reads TGTGCCAGCAGTGACTCGGACAGGGGTGGCTACACCTTC. The rearrangement uses TRBV6-4 and TRBJ1-2; 9 nucleotides match TRBD1. The CDR3 totals 13 residues. The J segment lost 7 bases and the V segment lost 0 bases, leaving 0 bases of the junction unmatched. The germline CDR1 and CDR2 sequences are MRHNA and SNTAGT.